This is a list of T cell receptor beta chains from one sample in a study of cytomegalovirus exposure and HLA in healthy donors. Sequenced by immunoSEQ multiplex PCR; TCRdb stores in-frame clones only, minus some. The profile covers 120,000 to 150,000 clones, with about 72% appearing a single time and 2% to 2.5% taken by the ten largest. Source material: PBMCs. The receptors shown here come from a man aged 40-49 years in good health and CMV-seronegative. CDR3s include the opening cysteine and the closing phenylalanine or tryptophan. A D gene is named only where the DNA matches it firmly. A clone size is listed for some rows: how often the clone was seen (once, few, many), or a class if it is expanded.

d_gene: -; j_gene: TRBJ2-7; abundance: -; v_gene: TRBV5-1; CDR3nt: TGCGCCAGCAGCTTGTCTCCCCGGGCGGGGAGCTCCTACGAGCAGTACTTC; CDR3aa: CASSLSPRAGSSYEQYF
d_gene: -; j_gene: TRBJ2-7; abundance: -; v_gene: TRBV7-8; CDR3nt: TGTGCCAGCAGGAGGCGGGGCTCCTACGAGCAGTACTTC; CDR3aa: CASRRRGSYEQYF
d_gene: TRBD2; j_gene: TRBJ2-7; abundance: -; v_gene: TRBV12-5; CDR3nt: TGTGCTAGTGGTTCAGCCCAGGAACTAGCGGTGATCTACGAGCAGTACTTC; CDR3aa: CASGSAQELAVIYEQYF
d_gene: TRBD2; j_gene: TRBJ2-3; abundance: -; v_gene: TRBV18; CDR3nt: TGTGCCAGCTCACCTTCGACTAGCGGGGGACTGGATACGCAGTATTTT; CDR3aa: CASSPSTSGGLDTQYF
d_gene: -; j_gene: TRBJ2-2; abundance: -; v_gene: TRBV2; CDR3nt: TGTGCCAGCACAGGGCCCGGGGAGCTGTTTTTT; CDR3aa: CASTGPGELFF
d_gene: -; j_gene: TRBJ2-3; abundance: once; v_gene: TRBV28; CDR3nt: TGTGCCAGCAGTTTCCTCAGAGATACGCAGTATTTT; CDR3aa: CASSFLRDTQYF
d_gene: -; j_gene: TRBJ1-1; abundance: -; v_gene: TRBV2; CDR3nt: TGTGCCAGCACCCGGGGAGGCACTGAAGCTTTCTTT; CDR3aa: CASTRGGTEAFF
d_gene: -; j_gene: TRBJ1-5; abundance: -; v_gene: TRBV28; CDR3nt: TGTGCCAGCAGCATCAGGGTTAGCAATCAGCCCCAGCATTTT; CDR3aa: CASSIRVSNQPQHF
d_gene: -; j_gene: TRBJ1-2; abundance: -; v_gene: TRBV25-1; CDR3nt: TGTGCCAGCAGTTGGACAGCTTCATATGGCTACCCCTTC; CDR3aa: CASSWTASYGYPF
d_gene: -; j_gene: TRBJ2-3; abundance: -; v_gene: TRBV6-6; CDR3nt: TGTGCCAGCAGTTATAGCGGAGGGACAGATACGCAGTATTTT; CDR3aa: CASSYSGGTDTQYF
d_gene: -; j_gene: TRBJ2-7; abundance: -; v_gene: TRBV19; CDR3nt: TGTGCCAGTAGCCAGGGCGTCTACGAGCAGTACTTC; CDR3aa: CASSQGVYEQYF
d_gene: -; j_gene: TRBJ2-2; abundance: -; v_gene: TRBV29-1; CDR3nt: TGCAGCGTTGAAAGGGCGGGGAGGAACACCGGGGAGCTGTTTTTT; CDR3aa: CSVERAGRNTGELFF
d_gene: -; j_gene: TRBJ2-7; abundance: once; v_gene: TRBV30; CDR3nt: TGTGCCTGGAAATTTGGGGCCGAGCAGTACTTC; CDR3aa: CAWKFGAEQYF
d_gene: TRBD1; j_gene: TRBJ2-1; abundance: few; v_gene: TRBV5-1; CDR3nt: TGCGCCAGCAGCCTGGGACAGGTGGGGAATGAGCAGTTCTTC; CDR3aa: CASSLGQVGNEQFF
d_gene: -; j_gene: TRBJ2-1; abundance: -; v_gene: TRBV2; CDR3nt: TGTGCCAGCAAAACTCGGTTGGATGAGCAGTTCTTC; CDR3aa: CASKTRLDEQFF
d_gene: TRBD1; j_gene: TRBJ1-1; abundance: once; v_gene: TRBV7-2; CDR3nt: TGTGCCAGCAGCTTAGGCGGGACAGGGAACACTGAAGCTTTCTTT; CDR3aa: CASSLGGTGNTEAFF
d_gene: -; j_gene: TRBJ2-2; abundance: -; v_gene: TRBV19; CDR3nt: TGTGCCAGCCGCCCACTTCTTAAGAACACCGGGGAGCTGTTTTTT; CDR3aa: CASRPLLKNTGELFF
d_gene: TRBD2; j_gene: TRBJ2-7; abundance: -; v_gene: TRBV5-5; CDR3nt: TGTGCCAGCAGCTTAGTCGGGACTAGCTCCTACGAGCAGTACTTC; CDR3aa: CASSLVGTSSYEQYF
d_gene: TRBD1; j_gene: TRBJ1-4; abundance: -; v_gene: TRBV5-1; CDR3nt: TGCGCCAGCAGCTGGACAGGGGAGGGTGAAAAACTGTTTTTT; CDR3aa: CASSWTGEGEKLFF
d_gene: TRBD2; j_gene: TRBJ2-1; abundance: -; v_gene: TRBV6-5; CDR3nt: TGTGCCAGCAGTCCGGGGACTAGCGGGAGTAATGAGCAGTTCTTC; CDR3aa: CASSPGTSGSNEQFF
d_gene: -; j_gene: TRBJ1-1; abundance: few; v_gene: TRBV7-2; CDR3nt: TGTGCCAGCACACCCTACGTTGTAATGAACACTGAAGCTTTCTTT; CDR3aa: CASTPYVVMNTEAFF
d_gene: -; j_gene: TRBJ2-4; abundance: few; v_gene: TRBV4-3; CDR3nt: TGCGCCAGCAGCCAAGATCTCGTCGGAGGGGCACGGAACATTCAGTACTTC; CDR3aa: CASSQDLVGGARNIQYF
d_gene: TRBD1; j_gene: TRBJ2-2; abundance: -; v_gene: TRBV30; CDR3nt: TGTGCCTGGGGACAGGGGAGCACCGGGGAGCTGTTTTTT; CDR3aa: CAWGQGSTGELFF
d_gene: -; j_gene: TRBJ2-7; abundance: -; v_gene: TRBV29-1; CDR3nt: TGCAGCGTTGAGCCAGGAGGTACCTACGAGCAGTACTTC; CDR3aa: CSVEPGGTYEQYF
d_gene: -; j_gene: TRBJ1-4; abundance: -; v_gene: TRBV5-4; CDR3nt: TGTGCCAGCAGCTCGGAGGTGGGAAAACTGTTTTTT; CDR3aa: CASSSEVGKLFF
d_gene: -; j_gene: TRBJ2-1; abundance: -; v_gene: TRBV27; CDR3nt: TGTGCCAGCAGTTTGGACTACCGGAGCTCCTACAATGAGCAGTTCTTC; CDR3aa: CASSLDYRSSYNEQFF
d_gene: -; j_gene: TRBJ2-2; abundance: -; v_gene: TRBV7-3; CDR3nt: TGTGCCAGCAGCGGGGGGACGAACACCGGGGAGCTGTTTTTT; CDR3aa: CASSGGTNTGELFF
d_gene: TRBD1; j_gene: TRBJ1-1; abundance: -; v_gene: TRBV7-9; CDR3nt: TGTGCCAGCAGGTCGAACCTACAGGGGGCGCACACTGAAGCTTTCTTT; CDR3aa: CASRSNLQGAHTEAFF
d_gene: TRBD1; j_gene: TRBJ1-2; abundance: -; v_gene: TRBV2; CDR3nt: TGTGCCAGCTGGACCCGGGACAGCAACCTCTATGGCTACACCTTC; CDR3aa: CASWTRDSNLYGYTF
d_gene: -; j_gene: TRBJ2-1; abundance: -; v_gene: TRBV2; CDR3nt: TGTGCCAGCAGTGTGTTGGAGGCCAGGTCCTACAATGAGCAGTTCTTC; CDR3aa: CASSVLEARSYNEQFF
d_gene: TRBD2; j_gene: TRBJ2-5; abundance: -; v_gene: TRBV5-4; CDR3nt: TGTGCCAGCAGCTTGGAACTAGCGAGCAAAGAGACCCAGTACTTC; CDR3aa: CASSLELASKETQYF
d_gene: TRBD1; j_gene: TRBJ1-1; abundance: -; v_gene: TRBV5-1; CDR3nt: TGCGCCAGCAGCTTGCAGGGGGCGGGAACTGAAGCTTTCTTT; CDR3aa: CASSLQGAGTEAFF
d_gene: TRBD1; j_gene: TRBJ2-5; abundance: -; v_gene: TRBV12-5; CDR3nt: TGTGCTAGTGGTTGGGGACAGGGGAGCCAAGAGACCCAGTACTTC; CDR3aa: CASGWGQGSQETQYF
d_gene: TRBD2; j_gene: TRBJ2-1; abundance: few; v_gene: TRBV7-9; CDR3nt: TGTGCCAGCAGAATAGCGGGACGTGAAGTGGGCTCCTACAATGAGCAGTTCTTC; CDR3aa: CASRIAGREVGSYNEQFF
d_gene: TRBD1; j_gene: TRBJ2-1; abundance: -; v_gene: TRBV29-1; CDR3nt: TGCAGCGTTGAAACGGACAGGGGGTGGAATGAGCAGTTCTTC; CDR3aa: CSVETDRGWNEQFF
d_gene: -; j_gene: TRBJ1-3; abundance: -; v_gene: TRBV6-1; CDR3nt: TGTGCCAGCAGTGTTTCAGGGGAGGGAAACACCATATATTTT; CDR3aa: CASSVSGEGNTIYF
d_gene: -; j_gene: TRBJ1-1; abundance: few; v_gene: TRBV27; CDR3nt: TGTGCCAGCAGTTTTCGGGAGGACACTGAAGCTTTCTTT; CDR3aa: CASSFREDTEAFF
d_gene: -; j_gene: TRBJ2-3; abundance: few; v_gene: TRBV6-1; CDR3nt: TGTGCCAGCAGTGCCGGAGGGCCGACTAAGGATACGCAGTATTTT; CDR3aa: CASSAGGPTKDTQYF
d_gene: TRBD1; j_gene: TRBJ2-7; abundance: few; v_gene: TRBV10-3; CDR3nt: TGTGCCATCAGTGTAACCGGACAGGGTTACGAGCAGTACTTC; CDR3aa: CAISVTGQGYEQYF
d_gene: -; j_gene: TRBJ1-1; abundance: -; v_gene: TRBV5-1; CDR3nt: TGCGCCAGCAGCTTGTGGGGGCGGACCACTGAAGCTTTCTTT; CDR3aa: CASSLWGRTTEAFF
d_gene: TRBD2; j_gene: TRBJ2-1; abundance: -; v_gene: TRBV29-1; CDR3nt: TGCAGCGTTGTCTGGACTAGCGGCCTCAATGAGCAGTTCTTC; CDR3aa: CSVVWTSGLNEQFF
d_gene: -; j_gene: TRBJ1-3; abundance: few; v_gene: TRBV19; CDR3nt: TGTGCCAGTAGTATAGATCCGAGCTCTGGAAACACCATATATTTT; CDR3aa: CASSIDPSSGNTIYF
d_gene: -; j_gene: TRBJ2-7; abundance: -; v_gene: TRBV9; CDR3nt: TGTGCCAGCAGCGGGGCTACCTACGAGCAGTACTTC; CDR3aa: CASSGATYEQYF
d_gene: TRBD1; j_gene: TRBJ1-2; abundance: -; v_gene: TRBV19; CDR3nt: TGTGCCAGTAGTGCGAAGGACAGGGTTGGCGGCTACACCTTC; CDR3aa: CASSAKDRVGGYTF
d_gene: -; j_gene: TRBJ2-3; abundance: -; v_gene: TRBV10-1; CDR3nt: TGCGCCAGCAGTGAGACAGGGGGGGGTACGCAGTATTTT; CDR3aa: CASSETGGGTQYF